These T cell receptor beta chains were read from a single sample in a study of blood T cells in healthy people across ages. TCRdb re-called the 5' RACE reads with MiXCR, one entry per CDR3 protein. Of approximately 960,000 distinct CDR3 sequences listed, about 28% are singletons. The data also belong to a second study, concerning T cells of mothers and their children.

The sequenced material came from blood. Source of these receptors: a woman aged 40 to 50 in good health. Each CDR3 is given with its conserved first and last residue. D genes are given only for firm matches. Clone size, where shown, is once, few, many, or a class for clones that have expanded.

D	J	size	V	DNA	CDR3
TRBD1	TRBJ2-7	many	TRBV28	TGTGCCAGCAACTCCCCCGGGACAGGGGGCAAACTCTCCTACGAGCAGTACTTC	CASNSPGTGGKLSYEQYF
TRBD2	TRBJ2-3	many	TRBV7-2	TGTGCCAGCAGCTCAGTAGGACTAGCGGCCACAGATACGCAGTATTTT	CASSSVGLAATDTQYF
TRBD1	TRBJ1-1	.	TRBV20-1	TGCAGTGCGAAGATCGGGACAGACACTGAAGCTTTCTTT	CSAKIGTDTEAFF
TRBD2	TRBJ2-1	.	TRBV28	TGTGCCAGCAGTCCGCAGACTAGCGGGAGAAACAATGAGCAGTTCTTC	CASSPQTSGRNNEQFF
.	TRBJ1-2	few	TRBV2	TGTGCCAGCGGGGGCCAATATCAAGGCTACACCTTC	CASGGQYQGYTF
.	TRBJ2-5	many	TRBV11-2	TGTGCCAGCAGCTTAGCTCTGGCTAGCCAAGAGACCCAGTACTTC	CASSLALASQETQYF
.	TRBJ2-1	few	TRBV2	TGTGCCAGCAGGGGCACAAAGGGGACCAATGAGCAGTTCTTC	CASRGTKGTNEQFF
.	TRBJ2-2	.	TRBV11-2	TGTGCCAGCAGCGCCAACCGACTAAACACCGGGGAGCTGTTTTTT	CASSANRLNTGELFF
.	TRBJ1-2	.	TRBV29-1	TGCAGCGTTGTCCAACAGCTGAGTGGCTACACCTTC	CSVVQQLSGYTF
.	TRBJ2-5	.	TRBV7-3	TGTGCCAGCAGCAGTTTCGGACGTCAAGAGACCCAGTACTTC	CASSSFGRQETQYF
TRBD2	TRBJ2-5	.	TRBV10-3	TGTGCCACAACGGCGGGGCTAGCGGGAAGATCGGGAGAGACCCAGTACTTC	CATTAGLAGRSGETQYF
.	TRBJ2-1	many	TRBV15	TGTGCCACCAGTGTTGTTAGCTCCTACAATGAGCAGTTCTTC	CATSVVSSYNEQFF
.	TRBJ2-7	.	TRBV24-1	TGTGCCACCTCGAGAGCAGGGTCCTACGAGCAGTACTTC	CATSRAGSYEQYF
TRBD1	TRBJ2-3	.	TRBV5-1	TGCGCCAGTCACCTAAGACAGGGTGTGGCAGATACGCAGTATTTT	CASHLRQGVADTQYF
TRBD1	TRBJ2-1	.	TRBV5-1	TGCGCCAGCAGCGTGGGGGACAGGGGCTACAATGAGCAGTTCTTC	CASSVGDRGYNEQFF
.	TRBJ2-1	.	TRBV10-3	TGTGCCATCAGTGAGTCGCAGGGGTCCTACAATGAGCAGTTCTTC	CAISESQGSYNEQFF
TRBD1	TRBJ2-3	.	TRBV7-9	TGTGCCAGCAGCGGACCACGGGGACAGCTAATCACAGATACGCAGTATTTT	CASSGPRGQLITDTQYF
TRBD2	TRBJ2-5	.	TRBV4-1	TGCGCCAGCAGCCAAGCTCTAGCGGGGATCGGACAAGAGACCCAGTACTTC	CASSQALAGIGQETQYF
.	TRBJ2-1	few	TRBV28	TGTGCCAGCACTAGCCCATACGGTAATGAGCAGTTCTTC	CASTSPYGNEQFF
.	TRBJ2-7	many	TRBV14	TGTGCCAGCCCCAGGAAGGGGACCTACGAGCAGTACTTC	CASPRKGTYEQYF
TRBD1	TRBJ2-7	few	TRBV12-3/TRBV12-4	TGTGCCAGCAGTTTATACCTAGGGACAGGGGGCACCGACGAGCAGTACTTC	CASSLYLGTGGTDEQYF
.	TRBJ1-2	.	TRBV27	TGTGCCAGCAGTTTTTCCACTCAGAGTTCTAACTATGGCTGCACCTTC	CASSFSTQSSNYGCTF
TRBD2	TRBJ2-1	few	TRBV5-1	TGCGCCAGCAGCTTGGCTATTAGCGGGGGGGCGCCCAATGAGCAGTTCTTC	CASSLAISGGAPNEQFF
TRBD1	TRBJ2-7	few	TRBV20-1	TGCAGTGCTAGCACAGGGGGCCAAAACCGCGAGCAGTACTTC	CSASTGGQNREQYF
.	TRBJ2-4	.	TRBV5-1	TGCGCCAGCAGCTTGGGAGGGAACCCAAACATTCAGTACTTC	CASSLGGNPNIQYF
.	TRBJ1-1	.	TRBV15	TGTGCCACCAGCAGCCGGACCAAAAACACTGGAGCTTTCTTT	CATSSRTKNTGAFF
TRBD1	TRBJ1-1	few	TRBV7-3	TGTGCCAGCAGCTTACGCGTCGGGGACAGGGCTCAGGAGAACACTGAAGCTTTCTTT	CASSLRVGDRAQENTEAFF
.	TRBJ2-1	.	TRBV6-1	TGTGCCAGCAGTGAAATAGGGGTGGAGCAGTTCTTC	CASSEIGVEQFF
.	TRBJ2-1	many	TRBV29-1	TGCAGCGTTGATAGCATCAATGAGCAGTTCTTC	CSVDSINEQFF
TRBD1	TRBJ1-6	.	TRBV28	TGTGCCAGCAGTTACGGACAGGCACTTCAGTCACCCCTCCACTTT	CASSYGQALQSPLHF
.	TRBJ1-5	few	TRBV6-2/TRBV6-3	TGTGCCAGCAGTTACTCGTCAGGGTTTAGTCAGCCCCAGCATTTT	CASSYSSGFSQPQHF
TRBD1	TRBJ2-7	many	TRBV7-2	TGTGCCAGCAGCGCGACAGGGGGGGTGTACGAGCAGTACTTC	CASSATGGVYEQYF
.	TRBJ1-6	.	TRBV28	TGTGCCAGCAGTATCCAGGGCGGCGATTCACCCCTCCACTTT	CASSIQGGDSPLHF
.	TRBJ1-5	.	TRBV20-1	TGCAGTGCTAGAGATGGGGGGATGGGGGTCGGCAATCAGCCCCAGCATTTT	CSARDGGMGVGNQPQHF
TRBD1	TRBJ1-4	.	TRBV28	TGTGCCAGCAGGGAGACAGGGGGTAATGAAAAACTGTTTTTT	CASRETGGNEKLFF
TRBD1	TRBJ1-5	.	TRBV7-8	TGTGCCAGCAGCGACTTCTCAGGGGGGAATCAGCCCCAGCATTTT	CASSDFSGGNQPQHF
TRBD2	TRBJ2-5	.	TRBV7-2	TGTGCCAGCAGGGGAGGGGTCAGGGAGACCCAGTACTTC	CASRGGVRETQYF
.	TRBJ1-2	.	TRBV4-3	TGCGCCAGCAGCCAAGACAGGGGTAACTCCTATGGCTACACCTTC	CASSQDRGNSYGYTF
.	TRBJ2-1	.	TRBV6-5	TGTGCCAGCAGTTTAATACAGGGCTTCCACAATGAGCAGTTCTTC	CASSLIQGFHNEQFF
.	TRBJ2-7	many	TRBV5-1	TGCGCCAGCAGATTGGAGGACTACGAGCAGTACTTC	CASRLEDYEQYF
TRBD1	TRBJ1-4	.	TRBV28	TGTGCCAGCAGTGGAAAGGGGGCTGGTGAAGAAAAACTGTTTTTT	CASSGKGAGEEKLFF
TRBD1	TRBJ2-1	few	TRBV27	TGTGCCAGCACTACTTCGACAGGGCGCCCTGGTGAGCAGTTCTTC	CASTTSTGRPGEQFF